This paragraph reports one T cell receptor beta chain. Its target is unknown. This entry belongs to a study of cytomegalovirus exposure and HLA in healthy donors. Study at large: Across a few hundred genotyped donors, approximately 81% landed in the Caucasian-associated ancestry cluster.

Study findings and constraints: After further analysis at a later stage, 16,951 TCR beta sequences were associated with HLA alleles at 0.05 false discovery rate.

V dropped 1 base and J dropped 2; count of bases not matched to a gene: 4. In germline, CDR1 is SEHNR, CDR2 FQNEAQ (reference sequence). This CDR3 is 15 amino acids long. Researchers ran the PCR with 60 Vbeta and 13 Jbeta primers. Produced via immunoSEQ multiplex PCR; TCRdb's table is partial and in-frame only. The sample shows about 120,000 clones, 50% to 80% of them seen only once. This chain connects TRBV7-9 to TRBJ2-7, with 8 bases fitting TRBD2. The TCR comes from a woman in her thirties or forties in good health and CMV-seropositive. The sample taken for sequencing was PBMCs. CDR3 protein: CASSLERERTYEQYF. Written as DNA, the CDR3 is TGTGCCAGCAGCTTAGAGCGGGAGAGAACCTACGAGCAGTACTTC.